This T cell receptor beta chain was sequenced during a study of graft-versus-host responses after intestinal transplantation. The germline CDR1 and CDR2 sequences are LNHDA and SQIVND (reference sequence). Unmatched junction bases numbered 7, after V lost 6 bases and J lost 3 bases. The CDR3 runs to 14 residues. A remark on this clone: What it binds is unknown.

The repertoire was sequenced with immunoSEQ multiplex PCR; TCRdb's copy has only in-frame clones and lacks some. There are over 80,000 clones in the sample; about nine tenths occur only once, and approximately 0.18% lies in the top ten. Sequences were derived from unstimulated CD4+ T cells sorted from spleen or lymph node cells, sampled before transplant. This chain uses TRBV19 with TRBJ2-7, with 8 bases aligning to TRBD1. The clonotype was recovered from a human donor who was the organ donor for an intestinal transplant. CDR3 protein: CASRSQTGVYEQYF. In nucleotides, the CDR3 is TGTGCCAGTAGGAGCCAGACAGGGGTCTACGAGCAGTACTTC.